This T cell receptor (beta chain) was documented in a study of T cell changes during pregnancy in multiple sclerosis. The protocol was immunoSEQ multiplex PCR, while the TCRdb copy is restricted to in-frame clones and leaves out a portion. The repertoire has around 100,000 clones, approximately 92% of them found once; the top ten carry roughly 2%. Germline-derived CDR1 and CDR2 are SEHNR and FQNEAQ (reference sequence). The CDR3 consists of 16 residues. V dropped 1 base and J dropped 2; count of bases not matched to a gene: 4. The source of this sequence is a female donor with multiple sclerosis, enrolled in a pregnancy study. Sequences were derived from peripheral blood, sampled after pregnancy. V is TRBV7-9 and J is TRBJ2-4; 8 nucleotides line up with TRBD1. The CDR3 nucleotides are TGTGCCAGCAGCTTAGTTACAGGGGGGACCAAAAACATTCAGTACTTC. Translating gives CASSLVTGGTKNIQYF.